The 2 T cell receptor beta chains presented below share a single source sample, sequenced in a study of technical replicates of blood from several donors (dated by TCRdb to between 2016 and 2019). Libraries came from the immunoSEQ multiplex PCR assay. Held by TCRdb, this immuneACCESS table contains in-frame sequences only and omits some clones. Under half of the omission traces to an unresolved V gene where checked; the cause of the rest is unknown. The sample table shows about 67,000 clones, and under 98% are seen once. Together, the top ten hold around 0.3% of the sample. The sequencing sample was made of T cells isolated from PBMCs. The receptors here all came from a human donor in good health.

The chain joins TRBV6-1 to TRBJ1-1; 8 bases align to TRBD1. Germline trimming cut 5 bases from V and 10 bases from J; bases unmatched to any gene: 6. There are 12 residues in the CDR3. The germline CDR1 and CDR2 sequences are MNHNS and SASEGT. CDR3 amino acids: CASSSQGAGAFF. The CDR3 DNA reads TGTGCCAGCAGTTCTCAGGGGGCGGGAGCTTTCTTT.

CDR3 sequence (DNA): TGTGCCAGCAGCTCGCGGGGGGCTAGAACTGAAGCTTTCTTT. It specifies CASSSRGARTEAFF. The chain recombines TRBV5-8 with TRBJ1-1, with D possibly matching TRBD1 (6 bases). V gave up 3 bases and J gave up 5 bases, with 14 bases separating them. Looked up from germline, CDR1 is SGHTS and CDR2 is YDEGEE. The CDR3 runs to 14 residues. The variable domain in full, completed from reference TRBV5-8 and TRBJ1-1, reads EAGVTQSPTHLIKTRGQQATLRCSPISGHTSVYWYQQALGLGLQFLLWYDEGEERNRGNFPPRFSGRQFPNYSSELNVNALELEDSALYLCASSSRGARTEAFFGQGTRLTVV.